This T cell receptor (beta chain) was captured in a study of shared clonotypes between healthy human individuals. Study outcomes and limitations: The donor pool, a small one, limited the genetic and exposure-history diversity represented.

Libraries were prepared by immunoSEQ multiplex PCR; TCRdb keeps only in-frame clonotypes and omits some of them. Here the sample spans over a million clones, 96% being singletons. Worth noting for this clone: Its antigen is not known.

The sample consisted of naive CD4+ T cells sorted from blood. Subset noted: CD45RA+ positively selected. The TCR originated in a man aged 25 to 45 in good health.

The CDR3: CSVALTGGYTQYF. The CDR3 coding sequence is TGCAGCGTTGCCCTGACAGGAGGATATACGCAGTATTTT. The chain is built from TRBV29-1 and TRBJ2-3, with D possibly TRBD1 on 6 matching bases. This CDR3 comprises 13 residues. Trimming took 4 bases from V and 7 from J, leaving 15 bases between them. In germline, CDR1 is SQVTM, CDR2 ANQGSEA.